The 29 T cell receptor beta chains below were found in one sample sequenced in a study of graft-versus-host responses after intestinal transplantation. The protocol was immunoSEQ multiplex PCR, while the TCRdb copy is restricted to in-frame clones and leaves out a portion. The profile covers 55,000 to 70,000 clones, with around 91% appearing a single time and roughly 2.7% taken by the ten largest. Source: PBMCs, taken roughly 120 days after intestinal transplantation. These receptors were taken from a human patient who received an intestinal transplant, so some T cells may come from the graft donor.

This clone appeared once. In nucleotides, the CDR3 is TGTGCCAGTAGTACTTTACAGGGAGGAGACGGTGAAAAACTGTTTTTT. Protein sequence: CASSTLQGGDGEKLFF. The V gene is TRBV19, the J gene TRBJ1-4; tentatively, D is TRBD1 (6 bases). The germline gives CDR1 LNHDA, CDR2 SQIVND (reference sequence). The CDR3 loop spans 16 amino acids. Trimming left V 4 bases short and J 7 bases short, with 19 bases between.

The chain links TRBV10-3 to TRBJ2-1; the D call may be TRBD1 or TRBD2 (7 bases each). The CDR3 has 20 residues. The V gene lost 0 bases and the J gene lost 4 bases, with 25 bases spanning the gap. Germline lookup yields CDR1 ENHRY and CDR2 SYGVKD. The CDR3 region is CAISESIRGRGRSVYNEQFF. The CDR3 nucleotides are TGTGCCATCAGTGAGTCGATTCGAGGGAGGGGGCGGTCGGTTTACAATGAGCAGTTCTTC.

CDR3 bases: TGCAGCGTGGTACGGACGGTAGAGCAGTTCTTC. Amino acids: CSVVRTVEQFF. The genes are TRBV29-1 and TRBJ2-1; D remains unclear. V shed 6 bases and J shed 10 bases, with 13 bases lying between them. Germline assignment: CDR1 SQVTM and CDR2 ANQGSEA. This CDR3 spans 11 amino acids.

The genes are TRBV5-1 and TRBJ1-1, with 10 positions matching TRBD1. V lost 5 bases to trimming and J lost 5 bases; unmatched junction nucleotides: 12. Germline CDR1 SGHRS, CDR2 YFSETQ. The CDR3 contains 16 residues. The CDR3 sequence is CASSLLGTGVRTEAFF. As DNA, the CDR3 is TGCGCCAGCAGTTTATTGGGGACAGGGGTGAGGACTGAAGCTTTCTTT.

The CDR3 loop is CASSIDETSGAEQFF. CDR3 DNA: TGTGCCAGTAGTATAGATGAGACTAGCGGGGCTGAGCAGTTCTTC. The chain couples TRBV19 to TRBJ2-1; 11 bases fit TRBD2. CDR1 LNHDA and CDR2 SQIVND come from the germline V gene (reference sequence). This CDR3 comprises 15 residues. V dropped 0 bases and J dropped 9; count of bases not matched to a gene: 4.

This chain joins TRBV28 and TRBJ1-4, with 7 nucleotides matching TRBD1. The germline gives CDR1 MDHEN, CDR2 SYDVKM. With V trimmed by 5 bases and J by 8 bases, 14 bases remained unmatched. The CDR3 extends over 16 amino acids. CDR3 loop: CASSPFVLTGREKLFF. CDR3 in DNA: TGTGCCAGCAGTCCCTTCGTCCTGACAGGGCGAGAAAAACTGTTTTTT.

The rearrangement uses TRBV5-1 and TRBJ2-5, with TRBD2 matching 12 bases. Germline-derived CDR1 and CDR2 are SGHRS and YFSETQ. The V and J ends lost 4 bases and 1 base, in that order; junction bases with no gene match: 2. The CDR3 extends over 15 amino acids. DNA for the CDR3: TGCGCCAGCAGCGTACTAGCGGGAGGCCAAGAGACCCAGTACTTC. Its protein is CASSVLAGGQETQYF.

The chain employs TRBV29-1 and TRBJ1-3, with 7 bases matching TRBD1. V lost 7 bases to trimming and J lost 4 bases; unmatched junction nucleotides: 4. The V gene's germline CDR1 is SQVTM and CDR2 ANQGSEA. The CDR3 is 12 amino acids. In DNA form, the CDR3 reads TGCAGCGGTCGACAGGGAGGAAACACCATATATTTT. This encodes CSGRQGGNTIYF.

V and J are TRBV5-6 and TRBJ2-1; 10 nucleotides match TRBD1. V was clipped by 0 bases and J by 5 bases; unmatched bases: 5. Germline values: CDR1 SGHDT, CDR2 YYEEEE. The CDR3 runs to 16 residues. This CDR3 is CASSLVPGQGHNEQFF. The CDR3 DNA reads as TGTGCCAGCAGCTTGGTCCCGGGACAGGGGCACAATGAGCAGTTCTTC.

This sequence joins TRBV6-1 and TRBJ1-3; 8 bases are a match to TRBD1. This CDR3 has 14 amino acids. The V gene's germline CDR1 is MNHNS and CDR2 SASEGT. With 6 bases clipped from V and 2 bases from J, the junction kept 3 bases outside the gene matches. CDR3 nucleotides: TGTGCCAGCAGCCGGACAGGGACTGGAAACACCATATATTTT. It specifies CASSRTGTGNTIYF.

The chain couples TRBV11-2 to TRBJ2-2, with TRBD2 identical over 7 bases. Germline V CDR1 and CDR2: SGHAT, FQNNGV. This CDR3 has 14 residues. V lost 5 bases and J lost 6; bases outside the gene matches: 6. As DNA, the CDR3 is TGTGCCAGCAGCGGGAGGGTGGGAGCCGGGGAGCTGTTTTTT. Residues: CASSGRVGAGELFF. Together with reference TRBV11-2 and TRBJ2-2, the CDR3 gives the full variable domain: EAGVAQSPRYKIIEKRQSVAFWCNPISGHATLYWYQQILGQGPKLLIQFQNNGVVDDSQLPKDRFSAERLKGVDSTLKIQPAKLEDSAVYLCASSGRVGAGELFFGEGSRLTVL.

The V gene is TRBV30, the J gene TRBJ1-2, with TRBD1 matching over 8 bases. Losses at the gene ends were 5 bases for V and 5 bases for J; bases not matched to a gene: 7. Germline V gene sequence: CDR1 GTSNPN, CDR2 SVGIG (reference sequence). The CDR3 totals 13 residues. CDR3 sequence (DNA): TGTGCCTGGGGGACAGGACAGTTTTATGGCTACACCTTC. This encodes CAWGTGQFYGYTF.

The genes are TRBV28 and TRBJ1-5; tentatively, D is TRBD1 (5 bases). Trimming cost V 7 bases and J 4 bases, with 11 bases left between them. Per the germline V gene, CDR1 is MDHEN and CDR2 is SYDVKM. The CDR3 totals 13 residues. The CDR3 loop is CASTGTRNQPQHF. The CDR3 DNA reads as TGTGCCAGCACCGGGACCAGAAATCAGCCCCAGCATTTT.

This chain joins TRBV9 and TRBJ1-5, with a weak D call TRBD1 (6 bases). The CDR3 is made up of 15 amino acids. Trimming left V 0 bases short and J 4 bases short, with 11 bases between. Germline V gives CDR1 SGDLS, CDR2 YYNGEE. CDR3 DNA sequence: TGTGCCAGCAGCGTAGAGGGGGAACAGAATCAGCCCCAGCATTTT. Its translation is CASSVEGEQNQPQHF.

The chain couples TRBV9 to TRBJ2-3; D is possibly TRBD1 or TRBD2 (5 bases each). The CDR3 has 15 residues. V was trimmed by 0 bases and J by 6 bases, leaving 14 bases between them. Germline-derived CDR1 and CDR2 are SGDLS and YYNGEE. CDR3 sequence: CASSVAWGSGDTQYF. The CDR3 nucleotides are TGTGCCAGCAGCGTAGCGTGGGGGTCAGGGGATACGCAGTATTTT.

CDR3 DNA: TGTGCCAGTAGTTCTCGACCCGGCCAGGATTCACCCCTCCACTTT. It translates to CASSSRPGQDSPLHF. The V call is TRBV19, the J call TRBJ1-6; D is unclear. Germline V gene lookup returns CDR1 LNHDA and CDR2 SQIVND (reference sequence). V dropped 5 bases and J dropped 8 bases, with 16 bases sitting between them. CDR3 size: 15 residues. The full variable domain, rest sourced from reference TRBV19 and TRBJ1-6, is DGGITQSPKYLFRKEGQNVTLSCEQNLNHDAMYWYRQDPGQGLRLIYYSQIVNDFQKGDIAEGYSVSREKKESFPLTVTSAQKNPTAFYLCASSSRPGQDSPLHFGNGTRLTVT.

The V gene is TRBV5-1, the J gene TRBJ2-1, with TRBD1 matching over 7 bases. With V trimmed by 4 bases and J by 8 bases, 15 bases remained unmatched. The germline V gene has CDR1 SGHRS and CDR2 YFSETQ. This CDR3 region has 16 residues. Here the CDR3 reads CASSPAGTVLGDEQFF. DNA of the CDR3: TGCGCCAGCAGCCCCGCCGGGACAGTCCTTGGGGATGAGCAGTTCTTC.

This rearrangement joins TRBV9 to TRBJ2-1, with D unclear. The CDR3 covers 13 residues. The germline V gene encodes CDR1 SGDLS and CDR2 YYNGEE. V dropped 3 bases and J dropped 3 bases, with 7 bases sitting between them. Written as DNA, the CDR3 is TGTGCCAGCAGCGGGTGGAACTACAATGAGCAGTTCTTC. As protein: CASSGWNYNEQFF.

The count of this clone is one. One end of the junction does not line up with germline, which may come from a read error. DNA for the CDR3: TGTGCCAGTAGTCTCCCCCGGGGGGACAGGTCAGGGTCAAGCAATCAGCCCCATCATTTT. This sequence encodes CASSLPRGDRSGSSNQPHHF. This sequence joins TRBV19 and TRBJ1-5; 8 bases align to TRBD1. The CDR3 has 20 residues. CDR1 is LNHDA, CDR2 SQIVND, per germline (reference sequence).

This chain uses TRBV11-3 with TRBJ2-3; D gene ambiguous. Looked up from germline, CDR1 is SGHNT and CDR2 is YENEEA. The length of the CDR3 is 14 residues. Trimming took off 2 bases at V and 2 bases at J, with 8 bases between the two ends. CDR3 protein: CASSLLHFTDTQYF. In nucleotides, the CDR3 is TGTGCCAGCAGCTTATTACACTTCACAGATACGCAGTATTTT.

The J gene is TRBJ1-1, the V gene TRBV6-6; a weak D match, TRBD1 (6 bases). The germline V gene has CDR1 MNHNY and CDR2 SVGAGI (reference sequence). Trimming shortened V by 7 bases and J by 1 base, and 16 bases separated the two germline ends. The CDR3 is made up of 15 amino acids. The CDR3 sequence: CASKSGQGRNTEAFF. CDR3 nucleotide sequence: TGTGCCAGCAAATCGGGTCAGGGGAGGAACACTGAAGCTTTCTTT.

The chain links TRBV10-3 to TRBJ2-7; 7 nucleotides match TRBD2. From germline, CDR1 is ENHRY and CDR2 SYGVKD. The length of the CDR3 is 13 residues. Germline trimming cut 6 bases from V and 1 base from J; bases unmatched to any gene: 3. The CDR3: CAIRGGFSYEQYF. The CDR3 coding sequence is TGTGCCATCAGGGGGGGGTTTTCCTACGAGCAGTACTTC.

This clone has a single count. V usage is TRBV7-8 and J usage is TRBJ2-3; the match to TRBD1 covers 8 bases. CDR3 length: 16 amino acids. In germline, CDR1 is SGHVS, CDR2 FQNEAQ. J was trimmed by 0 bases and V by 4 bases; bases with no gene match: 6. This CDR3 is CASSYRWDRSTDTQYF. For the CDR3, the DNA is TGTGCCAGCAGCTACCGATGGGACAGGAGCACAGATACGCAGTATTTT.

The chain recombines TRBV5-5 with TRBJ1-2, with D possibly being TRBD1 (6 bases). Germline values: CDR1 SGHKS, CDR2 YYEKEE (reference sequence). The CDR3 is 13 residues long. Trimming took 4 bases from V and 3 from J, leaving 10 bases between them. This chain's CDR3 is CASSLQGDYGYTF. The CDR3 nucleotides are TGTGCCAGCAGCCTACAGGGCGACTATGGCTACACCTTC.

The rearrangement links TRBV28 to TRBJ1-2; the D gene is possibly TRBD1 (6 bases). With 3 bases removed from V and 2 bases from J, the gap between germline ends came to 13 bases. The CDR3 is made up of 15 amino acids. Germline V gene sequence: CDR1 MDHEN, CDR2 SYDVKM. The CDR3 coding sequence is TGTGCCAGCAGTTTTTGGCGAACAGGGAACTATGGCTACACCTTC. Amino acids: CASSFWRTGNYGYTF.

The chain links TRBV28 to TRBJ2-7; perhaps TRBD2 as D (6 bases). Per germline, CDR1 MDHEN and CDR2 SYDVKM. There are 12 residues in the CDR3. The V end was cut by 6 bases, the J end by 7 bases, with 13 bases between. CDR3 in amino acids: CASRRGSGEQYF. DNA of the CDR3: TGTGCCAGCAGGCGGGGTTCGGGGGAGCAGTACTTC. The full variable domain, completed using reference TRBV28 and TRBJ2-7, is DVKVTQSSRYLVKRTGEKVFLECVQDMDHENMFWYRQDPGLGLRLIYFSYDVKMKEKGDIPEGYSVSREKKERFSLILESASTNQTSMYLCASRRGSGEQYFGPGTRLTVT.

The chain uses TRBV19 and TRBJ1-1; D is ambiguous. The CDR3 sequence is 13 residues long. V was cut by 5 bases and J by 2 bases, with 9 bases left in between. From germline, CDR1 is LNHDA and CDR2 SQIVND (reference sequence). Written as DNA, the CDR3 is TGTGCCAGTAGTTTCAGGAGCAACACTGAAGCTTTCTTT. Amino acids: CASSFRSNTEAFF.

The gene calls are TRBV28 and TRBJ2-3; either TRBD1 or TRBD2 may fit D (5 bases each). Germline assignment: CDR1 MDHEN and CDR2 SYDVKM. The CDR3 is made up of 17 amino acids. Trimming took 5 bases from V and 2 from J, leaving 20 bases between them. The CDR3 DNA sequence: TGTGCCAGCAGTGGGCCGGGGCCGACCTACAACACAGATACGCAGTATTTT. Its translation is CASSGPGPTYNTDTQYF.

The genes are TRBV5-1 and TRBJ2-5; D unresolved. The CDR3 spans 11 residues. V lost 2 bases and J 5 bases, leaving 4 bases between the germline ends. The V gene's germline CDR1 is SGHRS and CDR2 YFSETQ. The DNA for the CDR3 is TGCGCCAGCAGCTTCGGGGAGACCCAGTACTTC. Residues: CASSFGETQYF.